This T cell receptor beta chain was profiled in a study of cytomegalovirus exposure and HLA in healthy donors listed by TCRdb under 2017. Regarding the complete study: According to an earlier analysis of 587 of the donors, about 179 million T cells yielded approximately 120 million unique TCR beta sequences and approximately 300 Gb of sequence data. Roughly 300 gigabases of sequencing data and roughly 90 million unique TCR sequences were included in an early release covering about 700 HLA-typed donors. Of the roughly 390 genotyped donors, about 84% fell in the genetic ancestry cluster associated with self-reported Caucasian donors. The aim of the study was to test whether cataloging public T cell receptors could identify signatures of past pathogen exposure. The study used immunosequencing to profile the T cell repertoires of 670 or so subjects and linked those repertoires to cytomegalovirus serostatus. Along with the roughly 700-subject first cohort, a separate validation cohort of over a hundred different subjects was used. To predict cytomegalovirus infection status, the study combined high-throughput TCR immunosequencing, statistical association of individual TCRs with disease status, and machine learning. In a later analysis, previously published TCR beta repertoires from 666 donors were re-analyzed and high-resolution HLA genotyping was added so that TCR occurrence patterns could be studied. In the later analysis, no new phenotypic data were used to find candidate immune exposures; instead, reliance was placed on TCR beta sequences and their occurrence across donors. In an earlier analysis of more than 550 of the donors, high-throughput TCR beta sequencing was used to judge whether each TCR beta V gene segment behaved as functional or pseudogenic. Alongside the repertoire data, information on donor age, sex, ethnicity and CMV serostatus was compiled. Genome-wide SNP genotypes for about three fifths of the roughly 670 donors were used in a later genetic analysis, which treated that subset as a discovery cohort. All discovery cohort repertoires had been generated on a single sequencing platform. HLA typing included class I and class II loci at four-digit resolution. The number of typed donors differed by locus: 629-630 for A, B, C, DRB1 and DQB1; 500 to 550 for DQA1; approximately 600 for DPA1; and around 490 for DPB1. A handful of DR-DQ haplotypes were handled as single units for association and clustering because linkage in the cohort was strong. Among about 390 genotyped donors of the cohort, an average of roughly 240,000 unique TCR beta nucleotide sequences were sequenced per donor, roughly 20% of them non-productive. Study-level results and caveats: A later analysis reported that several top co-occurrence clusters appeared linked to parvovirus B19, influenza, CMV and Epstein-Barr virus. In a later analysis, TCR association rates were found to vary across HLA loci, with the most associated TCRs seen for DRB1 alleles and the fewest for HLA-C alleles. A further reported finding was that TCR beta sequences accurately predicted the HLA-A and HLA-B alleles for most subjects in the first cohort. An association between a missense DCLRE1C variant and V-gene and J-gene trimming of TCR beta chains was found in a later genetic analysis and replicated in an independent cohort. In an earlier analysis of more than 500 of the donors, most TCR beta V segments appeared in productive rearrangements about 87% or about 30% of the time, broadly matching IMGT annotations. Because the 87-base-pair reads could not distinguish some IMGT-functional V segments, including TRBV6-2 and TRBV6-3, those segments were excluded. A later analysis found that most CMV-associated TCR beta chains appeared HLA-restricted, with HLA associations seemingly driven largely by CMV exposure. In a later analysis, HLA-associated TCR beta chains were found to be more clonally expanded and to have lower generation probabilities than equally common non-associated chains. According to a later genetic analysis, donors in an Asian-associated ancestry cluster had fewer N-insertions in productive TCRs than the roughly 700-donor mean. According to the authors, the approach could potentially be generalized to other disease states and immunological phenotypes. Correlated functional status among segregating V segments might reflect linkage disequilibrium, but an unknown experimental factor could not be ruled out. While some public TCRs were present in many individuals, most TCR sequences turned up only very rarely across donors. A few of the identified cytomegalovirus-associated TCR beta chains were confirmed in vitro to be specific for cytomegalovirus antigens. A group of highly shared sequence variants was considered likely to be a technical artifact of the sequencing pipeline. When HLA alleles, especially DR and DQ, strongly co-occurred, attributing TCR associations to individual alleles was difficult. The study listed 150 to 200 TCR beta chains as associated with cytomegalovirus. Only TCR beta chains were sequenced in this cohort, and the absence of alpha or paired-chain data limited detectable features. Specific HLA alleles were associated with 18,000 or so TCR beta sequences at a false discovery rate of 0.05 in a later analysis. The earlier analysis of some 560 of the donors excluded around 17 rarely observed V segments, including chromosome 9 orphons, because counts were too low. The classifier was reported to diagnose cytomegalovirus status with high specificity and sensitivity in both the original and validation cohorts. Immune exposure information for the cohort was limited to CMV serostatus. Because some donors lacked HLA typing at each locus, the association tests relied only on the typed subset. Roughly uniform sequencing depth across donors was assumed in presence/absence analyses, although this assumption may not hold.

CDR1 and CDR2 (LNHDA, SQIVND) derive from the germline V gene (reference sequence). Ends trimmed: V by 7 bases, J by 7 bases; bases unmatched to a gene: 12. The CDR3 spans 15 residues, from the cysteine through the phenylalanine. Solely the CDR3 DNA is kept, with 45 bases framed from the first base. This clone was picked up one time. The clone's antigen remains unknown. No much larger clone exists at a distance of one base, and base qualities are not known. In total, 600 or so healthy bone marrow donors made up the cohort. At the time of sampling, all cohort members were nominally healthy, though unrecorded immune exposures were likely present. The donor was CMV seronegative and was included in the group of a few hundred seronegative cohort members. A peripheral blood sample was provided by each donor, and peripheral blood mononuclear cells were used for TCR beta sequencing. Genomic DNA was extracted from the blood cell samples with the Qiagen DNeasy Blood Extraction Kit.

Libraries were constructed by the immunoSEQ multiplex PCR assay. For the multiplex PCR, a mixture combining 60 forward primers for TCR Vbeta segments and 13 reverse primers for TCR Jbeta segments was used. The CDR3 region of rearranged TCR beta genes was amplified from genomic DNA with a multiplex PCR assay. On the Illumina HiSeq System, the amplified TCR beta libraries were sequenced as 87-base-pair reads. The authors' pipeline ran thus. In a later analysis, 77 million or so unique TCR beta chains were counted across the roughly 610 repertoires, and some 10 million of these chains were shared by at least two donors. Raw reads were error-corrected and collapsed into unique sequences with a nearest-neighbor algorithm that merged closely related sequences to remove PCR and sequencing errors. V, D and J gene segments were assigned by aligning CDR3 sequences to IMGT reference sequences. Each retained sequence needed at least a six-nucleotide match to both a V gene segment and a J gene segment. Rearrangements were called productive when the CDR3 lacked stop codons and stayed in frame with V and J; all others were non-productive. Following IMGT convention, CDR3 was defined as the stretch from the second conserved V-encoded cysteine to the conserved J-encoded phenylalanine. Sequences without an unambiguous match to a single V gene segment were excluded from the earlier analysis of 500 to 700 of the donors. In an earlier analysis of about 590 of the donors, a V segment was called functional when productive rearrangements were above 56.7%, and segregating when the standard deviation between donors exceeded 5%. A statistical classification framework was built to diagnose cytomegalovirus status from the catalog of TCR beta chain sequences. In a later analysis, TCR nucleotide sequences were compared against IMGT/GENE-DB human TR gene sequences so that V and J genes could be assigned. In a later analysis, CDR3 sequences and most-parsimonious VDJ recombination scenarios were assigned using the TCRdist pipeline. In a later analysis, each TCR beta chain was defined by its CDR3 amino acid sequence together with its V-gene family, and reads lacking a unique V-gene family were excluded. To address suspected cross-contamination and a sequencing artifact, a later analysis removed under 600 highly shared, low-generation-probability nucleotide sequences. In a later analysis, a clonal expansion index was calculated for each public chain from normalized within-repertoire ranks of inferred template counts. A later analysis computed generation probabilities with a VDJ recombination model fitted to out-of-frame rearrangements, and checked the results against IGoR. In a later analysis, hypergeometric tests were used to score TCR-TCR, TCR-HLA and TCR-CMV co-occurrence, with a repertoire-size bias correction applied to TCR pairs. To estimate false discovery rates, a later analysis permuted the HLA or CMV assignments 20 times. A later analysis grouped co-occurring TCRs with DBSCAN, adding TCRdist sequence similarity when clustering within HLA-allele-positive subsets. Repertoires with fewer than 30,000 or more than 120,000 public chains were left out of co-occurrence clustering, as were a handful of repertoires with anomalous nucleotide sharing. TCRdb's version of the immuneACCESS table is confined to in-frame rearrangements and falls short of the full clone set. An unresolved V gene accounts for under half of the shortfall where checked; the remainder is of unknown origin. That table furnishes V, J and clone size, whereas the DNA furnished D and trimming. Across this sample there are 150,000 to 200,000 clones, with roughly 90% seen only once. The ten largest clones add up to roughly 0.2% of the sample.

This TCR came from a girl younger than two in good health and CMV-seronegative. Here the chain combines TRBV19 and TRBJ2-1; the junction holds 8 bases that match TRBD2. The sample taken for sequencing was PBMCs. For the CDR3, the sequence is CASNLAGGGGNEQFF. The sequenced DNA: TGTGCCAGTAATTTGGCGGGAGGAGGGGGAAATGAGCAGTTCTTC.